The 14 T cell receptor beta chains below all came from one sample that was sequenced in a study of identical twins. MiXCR was run by TCRdb on the 5' RACE reads, yielding one entry per CDR3 protein. The profile shows some 1,700,000 distinct CDR3 sequences, more than 30% of them singletons. The sample was cord blood. These TCRs come from a newborn girl in good health.

This clonotype showed up just a few times. CDR3 protein: CASSWTGVPDTQYF. CDR3 sequence (DNA): TGTGCCAGCAGTTGGACAGGGGTCCCAGATACGCAGTATTTT. The rearrangement joins TRBV28 to TRBJ2-3, with TRBD1 identical over 9 bases. V gave up 4 bases and J gave up 4 bases; unmatched junction bases: 3. The CDR3 is made up of 14 amino acids. Germline V gene data show CDR1 as MDHEN and CDR2 as SYDVKM. The entire variable domain, with the rest obtained from reference TRBV28 and TRBJ2-3, is as follows: DVKVTQSSRYLVKRTGEKVFLECVQDMDHENMFWYRQDPGLGLRLIYFSYDVKMKEKGDIPEGYSVSREKKERFSLILESASTNQTSMYLCASSWTGVPDTQYFGPGTRLTVL.

This clonotype was counted only a few times. V gene TRBV21-1 combines with J gene TRBJ1-5. TRBV21-1 is a listed pseudogene. This CDR3 is 14 amino acids long. The CDR3 DNA is TGTGCCAGCAGCAAATCGGCGGCTAATCAGCCCCAGCATTTT. Its protein is CASSKSAANQPQHF.

The J gene is TRBJ2-7, the V gene TRBV5-6, with TRBD2 identical over 8 bases. Near its end, the DNA agrees better with TRBJ2-5, so the J call may be wrong. Germline V gene lookup returns CDR1 SGHDT and CDR2 YYEEEE. CDR3 length: 17 residues. The CDR3 loop reads CASSLAAGGLTSETQYF. The CDR3 bases are TGTGCCAGCAGCTTGGCCGCGGGGGGACTTACGTCGGAGACCCAGTACTTC.

V gene TRBV28 combines with J gene TRBJ2-1, with D perhaps assigned TRBD1 or TRBD2 (6 bases each). The CDR3 runs to 13 residues. The ends were cut back, 5 bases at V and 8 bases at J, with 13 bases in the middle. Germline CDR1 is MDHEN and CDR2 is SYDVKM. CDR3 in amino acids: CASSTLGGYEQFF. CDR3 DNA: TGTGCCAGCAGTACCCTAGGGGGGTATGAGCAGTTCTTC.

As concerns this clonotype: A much larger clone differs by one base, so this may be a read error. The rearrangement uses TRBV28 and TRBJ2-5, with unresolved D. This CDR3 region has 14 residues. Looked up from germline, CDR1 is MDHEN and CDR2 is SYDVKM. The V and J ends lost 7 bases and 2 bases respectively, with 14 bases between them. CDR3 sequence (DNA): TGTGCCAGCATCCCCTCTGGGGATCAAGAGACCCAGTACTTC. It is translated as CASIPSGDQETQYF.

V and J are TRBV3-1 and TRBJ1-2; no clear D gene. The V and J ends lost 1 base and 8 bases respectively, with 14 bases between them. The CDR3 is 14 amino acids. CDR1 and CDR2 from the germline V gene are LGHDT and YNNKEL (reference sequence). The CDR3 loop is CASSQGTGGRGYTF. Here the CDR3 DNA reads TGTGCCAGCAGCCAAGGGACCGGAGGTCGGGGCTACACCTTC. Drawing the rest from reference TRBV3-1 and TRBJ1-2, the complete variable domain is DTAVSQTPKYLVTQMGNDKSIKCEQNLGHDTMYWYKQDSKKFLKIMFSYNNKELIINETVPNRFSPKSPDKAHLNLHINSLELGDSAVYFCASSQGTGGRGYTFGSGTRLTVV.

There are a few counts of this clonotype. The CDR3 protein is CASSQGPGQEADTQYF. The CDR3 nucleotides read TGTGCCAGCAGCCAGGGACCGGGACAGGAAGCAGATACGCAGTATTTT. The chain carries TRBV4-2 and TRBJ2-3, with 8 bases lining up with TRBD1. This CDR3 is 16 amino acids long. Germline V gene lookup returns CDR1 LGHNA and CDR2 YNFKEQ. The V segment lost 3 bases and the J segment 4 bases; nucleotides outside the gene matches: 9.

V usage is TRBV11-2 and J usage is TRBJ1-3; maybe TRBD1 (6 bases). The CDR3 extends over 14 amino acids. The germline V gene has CDR1 SGHAT and CDR2 FQNNGV. Trimming took off 2 bases at V and 6 bases at J, with 11 bases between the two ends. The CDR3 sequence is CASSLSQGQNTIYF. For the CDR3, the DNA is TGTGCCAGCAGCTTATCCCAGGGGCAAAACACCATATATTTT.

V is TRBV7-2 and J is TRBJ1-3; no firm D call. V gave up 1 base and J gave up 0 bases, with 7 bases separating them. Germline assignment: CDR1 SGHTA and CDR2 FQGNSA. This CDR3 contains 15 residues. The CDR3 region is CASSLDLASGNTIYF. The CDR3 coding sequence is TGTGCCAGCAGCTTAGATTTGGCCTCTGGAAACACCATATATTTT.

This chain uses TRBV29-1 with TRBJ1-1, with TRBD1 identical over 7 bases. V was clipped by 4 bases and J by 4 bases; unmatched bases: 9. The CDR3 has 14 amino acids. Germline CDR1 reads SQVTM; CDR2 reads ANQGSEA. The CDR3 DNA sequence: TGCAGCGTTGGGCCGCCAGGGGGTTCCACTGAAGCTTTCTTT. It codes for CSVGPPGGSTEAFF.

This clonotype has a handful of counts. The chain employs TRBV12-3 or TRBV12-4 and TRBJ2-3; either TRBD1 or TRBD2 may supply D (5 bases each). V was cut by 0 bases and J by 4 bases, with 14 bases left in between. The CDR3 covers 16 residues. The chain's CDR3 is CASSLARDLIADTQYF. Here the CDR3 DNA reads TGTGCCAGCAGTTTAGCCCGGGACCTTATAGCAGATACGCAGTATTTT.

The V and J genes are TRBV27 and TRBJ1-4; D is possibly TRBD1 (6 bases). CDR3 length equals 15 residues. Looked up from germline, CDR1 is MNHEY and CDR2 is SMNVEV (reference sequence). Trimming shortened V by 2 bases and J by 1 base, and 8 bases separated the two germline ends. This chain's CDR3 is CASSLRGGTNEKLFF. CDR3 coding DNA: TGTGCCAGCAGTTTAAGGGGGGGAACTAATGAAAAACTGTTTTTT.

This clonotype was counted only a few times. The genes are TRBV5-1 and TRBJ2-5; D might be TRBD2 (5 bases). The CDR3 has 14 amino acids. CDR1 and CDR2 from the germline V gene are SGHRS and YFSETQ. V gave up 0 bases and J gave up 2 bases, with 8 bases separating them. CDR3 in amino acids: CASSLGERQETQYF. Written as DNA, the CDR3 is TGCGCCAGCAGCTTGGGTGAGCGGCAAGAGACCCAGTACTTC.

This clonotype was recorded a few times. The chain has TRBV28 and TRBJ2-2; 13 bases match TRBD2. The V gene end was trimmed by 3 bases and the J gene end by 4 bases; junction bases not matched to a gene: 2. The CDR3 extends over 16 amino acids. Looked up from germline, CDR1 is MDHEN and CDR2 is SYDVKM. CDR3 sequence: CASSLGLAGSTGELFF. The CDR3 DNA reads TGTGCCAGCAGTTTGGGACTAGCGGGAAGCACCGGGGAGCTGTTTTTT.